Reported below is one T cell receptor (beta chain). What it recognizes is unknown. According to the study, TCR beta libraries were built with iRepertoire HTBI primers and CDR3-region Arm-PCR. TCRdb processed the multiplex PCR reads anew with MiXCR; each CDR3 protein has one entry. The sample consists of approximately 400,000 distinct CDR3 sequences, 15% of them appearing once. This entry comes from a study of regulatory T cells in long-lasting Graves disease. Whole-study findings and limits: Among samples with persistent disease, TRBV28, TRBJ1-2 and TRBJ2-5 were favored. The TCR repertoire of persistent Graves' patients was less diverse than that of newly diagnosed ones.

The CDR3 spans 14 residues. The V and J ends lost 4 bases and 5 bases, in that order; junction bases with no gene match: 5. Time point here: newly diagnosed GD, antithyroid drugs for less than 3 months. Isolated PBMC RNA provided the starting material for the TCR library. It was by American Thyroid Association guidelines that Graves' disease was diagnosed. The data were also submitted as part of a second study, on T cells in Graves' hyperthyroidism and ophthalmopathy.

Sequencing used peripheral blood mononuclear cells (PBMCs), obtained at new diagnosis, from a patient treated with antithyroid drugs. The V call is TRBV12-3 or TRBV12-4, the J call TRBJ2-7; 10 bases are shared with TRBD2. The sequence came from a woman aged 30 to 39 with Graves disease. The DNA for the CDR3 is TGTGCCAGCAGTTCTACTAGCGGGAAGAACGAGCAGTACTTC. This encodes CASSSTSGKNEQYF.